This TCR beta chain appears in the sequencing data of a study of T cells in tumors after PD-1 blockade. Across the whole study: Blood samples averaged roughly 110,000 templates (range about 22,000-280,000) and more than 35,000 unique clonotypes.

Sequencing used immunoSEQ multiplex PCR; TCRdb keeps in-frame clones, though not all of them. The table lists 14,000 to 15,000 clones, 82% of them singletons, with approximately 24% in the top ten. Remarks on this clone: Its antigen is undetermined.

Study-level results: Some novel exhausted tumor clones appeared in pre-treatment blood, suggesting peripheral recruitment.

The length of the CDR3 is 14 residues. Germline CDR1 reads SEHNR; CDR2 reads FQNEAQ (reference sequence). V dropped 2 bases and J dropped 5 bases, with 12 bases sitting between them. This receptor was obtained from a human donor with basal cell carcinoma. The specimen was PBMCs, collected after anti-PD-1 treatment. J is TRBJ2-5 and V is TRBV7-9; unclear D gene. The CDR3 region is CASSLSVETETQYF. CDR3 nucleotides: TGTGCCAGCAGCTTATCGGTAGAGACGGAGACCCAGTACTTC.